Many counts were recorded for the clone carrying this T cell receptor beta chain. Its cognate antigen is unknown. Arm-PCR of CDR3 regions with iRepertoire HTBI primers generated TCR beta libraries. TCRdb used MiXCR to reprocess the multiplex PCR reads, holding one entry per CDR3 protein. The profile covers hundreds of thousands of distinct CDR3 sequences, with 15% to 20% appearing a single time and roughly 40% taken by the ten largest. The CDR3 spans 12 residues. With 7 bases removed from V and 8 bases from J, the gap between germline ends came to 12 bases. This sample was included in a study of regulatory T cells in long-lasting Graves disease. Notes on the study in general: Persistent disease preferred TRBV28, TRBJ1-2 and TRBJ2-5; new disease, TRBV20-1 and TRBJ2-1. Those with persistent Graves' had less TCR diversity than newly diagnosed patients.

Time point here: newly diagnosed GD, antithyroid drugs for less than 3 months. PBMCs were the source of the RNA used for TCR sequencing. The chain uses TRBV12-3 or TRBV12-4 and TRBJ2-1, with D uncertain. This TCR derives from a female donor with Graves disease. This specimen consisted of peripheral blood mononuclear cells (PBMCs), obtained at new diagnosis, from a patient treated with antithyroid drugs. CDR3 sequence: CASKVGGDEQFF. As DNA, the CDR3 is TGTGCCAGCAAAGTAGGTGGCGATGAGCAGTTCTTC.